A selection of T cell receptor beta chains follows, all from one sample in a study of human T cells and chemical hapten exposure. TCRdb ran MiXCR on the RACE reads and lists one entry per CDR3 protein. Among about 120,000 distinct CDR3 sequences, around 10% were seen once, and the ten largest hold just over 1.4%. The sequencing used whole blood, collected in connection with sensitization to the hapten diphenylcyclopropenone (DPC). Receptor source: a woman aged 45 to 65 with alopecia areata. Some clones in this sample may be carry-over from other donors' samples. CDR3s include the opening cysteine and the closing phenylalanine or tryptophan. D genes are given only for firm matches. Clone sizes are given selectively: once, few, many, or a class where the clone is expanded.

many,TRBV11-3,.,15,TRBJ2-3,TGTGCCAGCAGCTTAGGGGACGCCTTATCAGATACGCAGTATTTT,CASSLGDALSDTQYF
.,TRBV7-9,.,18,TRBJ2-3,TGTGCCAGCAGCTTACGGGCTAGGGTAACAGGCGACACAGATACGCAGTATTTT,CASSLRARVTGDTDTQYF
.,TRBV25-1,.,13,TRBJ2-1,TGTGCCAGCAGTGAAAGACAGGATAGCGCGCAGTTCTTC,CASSERQDSAQFF
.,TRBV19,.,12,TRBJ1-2,TGTGCCAGTCAAAAAGCTCCCTCCTACTACACCTTC,CASQKAPSYYTF
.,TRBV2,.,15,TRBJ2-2,TGTGCCAGCCGGCCATGGGGCCCTAACACCGGGGAGCTGTTTTTT,CASRPWGPNTGELFF
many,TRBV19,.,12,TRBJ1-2,TGTGCCAGCAATCGGGGGCAGGATGGCTACACCTTC,CASNRGQDGYTF
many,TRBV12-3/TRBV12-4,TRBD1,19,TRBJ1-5,TGTGCCAGCAGTTTCCGGACAGGCTTTGAGGTTAGCGGCAATCAGCCCCAGCATTTT,CASSFRTGFEVSGNQPQHF
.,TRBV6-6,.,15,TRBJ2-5,TGTGCCAGCACTCTACCGACCAGGGGAGCAGAGACCCAGTACTTC,CASTLPTRGAETQYF
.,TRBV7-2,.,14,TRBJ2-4,TGTGCCAGCAGCTTGGATTGGGCCAAAAACATTCAGTACTTC,CASSLDWAKNIQYF
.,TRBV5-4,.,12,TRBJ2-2,TGTGCCAGCAAACGAAACACCGGGGAGCTGTTTTTT,CASKRNTGELFF
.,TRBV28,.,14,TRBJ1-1,TGTGCCAACAGTCTGGGCGACAGAGACACTGAAGCTTTCTTT,CANSLGDRDTEAFF
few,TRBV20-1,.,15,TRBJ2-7,TGCAGTGCTAGAGATCCGGGCAGGGGTGTAACGGAGCAGTACTTC,CSARDPGRGVTEQYF
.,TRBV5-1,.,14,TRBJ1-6,TGCGCCAGCAGCTTGCGCGGCCAAGAGGGCCCCCTCCACTTT,CASSLRGQEGPLHF
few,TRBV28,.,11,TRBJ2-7,TGTGCCAGCAGTTTTCTGGACGAGCAGTACTTC,CASSFLDEQYF
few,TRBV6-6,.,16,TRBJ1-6,TGTGCCAGCAGCCAAGGAGGGGCAGGGTATAATTCACCCCTCCACTTT,CASSQGGAGYNSPLHF
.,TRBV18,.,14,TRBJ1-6,TGTGCCAGCTCACCCGTGACAGATAATTCACCCCTCCACTTT,CASSPVTDNSPLHF
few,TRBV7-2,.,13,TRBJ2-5,TGTGCCAGCAACGCGTTGGGGGCGTACACCCAGTACTTC,CASNALGAYTQYF
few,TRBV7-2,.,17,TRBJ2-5,TGTGCCAGCAGCAAACGATCCGGGACACTTCTCCCCCAGTCCCAGTACTTC,CASSKRSGTLLPQSQYF
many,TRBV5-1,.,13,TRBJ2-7,TGCGCCAGCAGCTCAGGTGCCTCTGGTGAGCAGTACTTC,CASSSGASGEQYF
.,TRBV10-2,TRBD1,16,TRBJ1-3,TGCGCCAGCAGTGACAGGGGGCGAAGAGCTGGAAACACCATATATTTT,CASSDRGRRAGNTIYF
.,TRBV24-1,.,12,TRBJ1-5,TGTGCCACCAGTCTTAGCATAGATACGCAGCATTTT,CATSLSIDTQHF
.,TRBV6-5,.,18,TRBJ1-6,TGTGCCAGCAGTTACTCGAAGTTTAGGAAACAGTTTAATTCACCCCTCCACTTT,CASSYSKFRKQFNSPLHF
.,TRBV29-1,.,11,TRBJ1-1,TGCAGCTCATCGGAAAACACTGAAGCTTTCTTT,CSSSENTEAFF
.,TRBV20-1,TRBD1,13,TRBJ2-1,TGCAGTGCCCTACAGGGGGCAGAAAATGAGCAGTTCTTC,CSALQGAENEQFF
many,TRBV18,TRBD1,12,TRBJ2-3,TGTGCCAGCTCACCACAAGGACAGGGGGGATATTTT,CASSPQGQGGYF
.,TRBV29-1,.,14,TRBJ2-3,TGCAGCGTTGGCCTGTGGACCGCCACAGATACGCAGTATTTT,CSVGLWTATDTQYF
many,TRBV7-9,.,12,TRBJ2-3,TGTGCCAGCAGCTTATACGCAGATACGCAGTATTTT,CASSLYADTQYF
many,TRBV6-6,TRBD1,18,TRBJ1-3,TGTGCCAGCAGGAAAATACAGGGGTGGGCCGTCTCTGGAAACACCATATATTTT,CASRKIQGWAVSGNTIYF
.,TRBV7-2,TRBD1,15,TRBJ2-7,TGTGCCAGCAGTCCAGGGGGCAGCATGGCCTACGAGCAGTACTTC,CASSPGGSMAYEQYF
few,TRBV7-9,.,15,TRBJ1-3,TGTGCCAGCAGCCCCGACGGGGGGCCTGGAAACACCATATATTTT,CASSPDGGPGNTIYF
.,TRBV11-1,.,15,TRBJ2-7,TGTGCCAGCAGCTTAGACATGGGCCGGGGGAACGAGCAGTACTTC,CASSLDMGRGNEQYF
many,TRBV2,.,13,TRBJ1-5,TGTGCCAGCAGTCAGGGGTTGGGTCAGCCCCAGCATTTT,CASSQGLGQPQHF